One sample yielded the 6 T cell receptor beta chains listed below, sequenced in a study of T-cell memory formation after mild COVID-19. TCRdb re-called the 5' RACE reads with MiXCR, one entry per CDR3 protein. Of roughly 550,000 distinct CDR3 sequences in the sample, around 21% were seen once. Source material: PBMCs or a T cell subset sorted from them (not recorded which). These receptors all come from an adult woman who had mild COVID-19 (a few samples of this study predate the infection). Cell type and time point are not known.

This clonotype was seen repeatedly, ten times or more. The chain uses TRBV4-1 and TRBJ2-3; D unresolved. The V gene's germline CDR1 is MGHRA and CDR2 YSYEKL. The CDR3 length is 15 residues. Trimming cost V 8 bases and J 2 bases, with 17 bases left between them. The CDR3 nucleotides read TGCGCCAGCGCCACAACCTGGGTGTACACAGATACGCAGTATTTT. It codes for CASATTWVYTDTQYF.

This clonotype was seen only a few times. V is TRBV6-5 and J is TRBJ2-6; 11 positions agree with TRBD1. CDR1 and CDR2 (germline): MNHEY, SVGAGI. There are 16 residues in the CDR3. V lost 7 bases and J lost 2; bases outside the gene matches: 4. In DNA form, the CDR3 reads TGTGCCAGCAATTCGGGACAGGGGGCTGGGGCCAACGTCCTGACTTTC. Encoded protein: CASNSGQGAGANVLTF.

This clonotype was found a few times. J is TRBJ2-5 and V is TRBV13, with 8 bases lining up with TRBD2. This CDR3 is built from 14 residues. V lost 3 bases and J lost 6; bases outside the gene matches: 6. Germline V gives CDR1 PRHDT, CDR2 FYEKMQ (reference sequence). CDR3: CASSLGRGGKTQYF. DNA of the CDR3: TGTGCCAGCAGCTTGGGTCGGGGGGGAAAGACCCAGTACTTC.

J is TRBJ2-7 and V is TRBV5-1, with D uncertain. V was pared by 3 bases and J by 0 bases, with 10 bases between. Germline CDR1 SGHRS, CDR2 YFSETQ. The CDR3 loop spans 14 amino acids. The CDR3, as DNA: TGCGCCAGCAGCTGGTTTCAGGCCTCCTACGAGCAGTACTTC. Translating it yields CASSWFQASYEQYF. Together with reference TRBV5-1 and TRBJ2-7, the CDR3 gives the full variable domain: KAGVTQTPRYLIKTRGQQVTLSCSPISGHRSVSWYQQTPGQGLQFLFEYFSETQRNKGNFPGRFSGRQFSNSRSEMNVSTLELGDSALYLCASSWFQASYEQYFGPGTRLTVT.

This clonotype was picked up a small number of times. The chain couples TRBV19 to TRBJ2-3; D possibly corresponds to TRBD2 (5 bases). V was trimmed by 7 bases and J by 4 bases, leaving 6 bases between them. Germline-derived CDR1 and CDR2 are LNHDA and SQIVND (reference sequence). The CDR3 spans 11 residues. CDR3 residues: CASTGADTQYF. CDR3 nucleotides: TGTGCCAGTACCGGGGCAGATACGCAGTATTTT.

The V call is TRBV20-1, the J call TRBJ2-1; D unresolved. V lost 8 bases and J lost 1, with 15 bases in between. Germline V CDR1 and CDR2: DFQATT, SNEGSKA (reference sequence). CDR3 length: 14 amino acids. CDR3 region: CSPAGYFSYNEQFF. CDR3 nucleotides: TGCAGTCCCGCAGGATACTTTTCCTACAATGAGCAGTTCTTC.